One and the same sample provided the 7 T cell receptor beta chains below, sequenced in a study of OX40 agonist ivuxolimab in advanced cancers. Library preparation used the immunoSEQ multiplex PCR assay. TCRdb carries this immuneACCESS record with in-frame sequences only. Its versions omit some clonotypes, under half of them owing to an unresolved V gene in the studies checked, with the rest unexplained. This sample lists over 85,000 clones; around 94% were detected once. 0.26% of the sample is taken by the ten largest. The sequencing used CD4+ or CD8+ T cells sorted from blood, collected in a trial of the OX40 agonist ivuxolimab. These receptors all come from an adult with an advanced solid tumor such as melanoma, head and neck, liver or kidney cancer.

DNA for the CDR3: TGTGCCAGCAGCAGAATCGACTCCCTTAATTCACCCCTCCACTTT. The encoded protein is CASSRIDSLNSPLHF. This chain joins TRBV28 and TRBJ1-6; D ambiguous. The CDR3 is 15 residues long. Germline lookup yields CDR1 MDHEN and CDR2 SYDVKM. V was pared by 6 bases and J by 6 bases, with 15 bases between.

CDR3 DNA: TGTGCCAGCAGCCGGGCGGGGGAGCAGTACGTC. Translating it yields CASSRAGEQYV. This chain joins TRBV5-4 and TRBJ2-7; TRBD2 might be the D (6 bases). Trimming removed 4 bases from V and 7 bases from J, with 9 bases in between. This CDR3 contains 11 residues. Germline V gives CDR1 SGHNT, CDR2 YYREEE (reference sequence).

This chain connects TRBV6-1 to TRBJ1-4; D unresolved. Trimming left V 9 bases short and J 8 bases short, with 16 bases between. Germline V gene lookup returns CDR1 MNHNS and CDR2 SASEGT. The CDR3 is 13 amino acids. In nucleotides, the CDR3 is TGTGCCAGTACAAGGCTGCACGACGAAAAACTGTTTTTT. Protein sequence: CASTRLHDEKLFF.

This chain uses TRBV30 with TRBJ1-5; no firm D call. Trimming took off 2 bases at V and 2 bases at J, with 7 bases between the two ends. The CDR3 is 13 residues long. Germline V gene lookup returns CDR1 GTSNPN and CDR2 SVGIG (reference sequence). The CDR3 spells CAWSPAGNQPQHF. CDR3 DNA: TGTGCCTGGAGTCCGGCGGGCAATCAGCCCCAGCATTTT.

This chain connects TRBV4-3 to TRBJ2-1; D ambiguous. The V end was cut by 4 bases, the J end by 3 bases, with 10 bases between. Germline-derived CDR1 and CDR2 are LGHNA and YSLEER. This CDR3 comprises 14 residues. CDR3 loop: CASSRDKNYNEQFF. In DNA form, the CDR3 reads TGCGCCAGCAGCCGAGACAAAAACTACAATGAGCAGTTCTTC.

This chain connects TRBV6-6 to TRBJ2-1; D remains unclear. V lost 4 bases, J lost 6 bases, and 16 bases lay in between. The CDR3 contains 15 residues. The germline V gene encodes CDR1 MNHNY and CDR2 SVGAGI (reference sequence). CDR3 residues: CASSSHAEYSNEQFF. The CDR3 region has the DNA TGTGCCAGCAGTTCCCACGCGGAGTACAGCAATGAGCAGTTCTTC.

In regard to this clone: Other DNA sequences within the sample encode an identical CDR3. The V call is TRBV6-5, the J call TRBJ2-5; no firm D call. V was trimmed by 0 bases and J by 4 bases, leaving 3 bases between them. The CDR3 runs to 12 residues. Germline values: CDR1 MNHEY, CDR2 SVGAGI. The CDR3 sequence: CASSYSGETQYF. CDR3 bases: TGTGCCAGCAGTTACTCAGGAGAGACCCAGTACTTC.